The rows below give T cell receptor beta chains drawn from one sample of a study of blood T cell repertoires in COVID-19. Clones were read by immunoSEQ multiplex PCR, and TCRdb kept only the in-frame ones, dropping some. This table holds around 300,000 clones, more than 75% found once. Input material: peripheral blood. The receptors were sampled from a man in his fifties or sixties with active or convalescent COVID-19. The CDR3 runs from the conserved cysteine through the conserved F or W. The order of the fields is clone size, D gene, V gene, J gene, CDR3 protein, CDR3 DNA. A D gene is named only where the DNA matches it firmly. Part of the rows lack a size; the others show once, few, many or a class for expanded clones.

-	-	TRBV7-9	TRBJ1-4	CASSLDGRGYEKLFF	TGTGCCAGCAGCTTAGACGGGAGGGGGTATGAAAAACTGTTTTTT
once	TRBD1	TRBV18	TRBJ1-1	CASSQSSRQGGLNTEAFF	TGTGCCAGCTCACAATCATCTCGACAGGGCGGACTGAACACTGAAGCTTTCTTT
-	TRBD1	TRBV12-3/TRBV12-4	TRBJ1-3	CASSPLRDSTIYF	TGTGCCAGCAGCCCCCTCAGGGACAGTACCATATATTTT
-	TRBD2	TRBV19	TRBJ2-7	CASSLAGESYEQYF	TGTGCCAGTTCCCTAGCGGGAGAATCCTACGAGCAGTACTTC
-	-	TRBV6-5	TRBJ1-2	CASSSQGNYGYTF	TGTGCCAGCAGTTCGCAGGGTAACTATGGCTACACCTTC
-	-	TRBV6-2/TRBV6-3	TRBJ1-2	CASSYAGGGYGYTF	TGTGCCAGCAGTTATGCGGGGGGTGGCTATGGCTACACCTTC
once	TRBD1	TRBV2	TRBJ1-4	CASNGQGNNEKLFF	TGTGCCAGCAACGGACAGGGGAACAATGAAAAACTGTTTTTT
-	-	TRBV7-2	TRBJ2-7	CASSLGASYEQYF	TGTGCCAGCAGCTTAGGGGCATCCTACGAGCAGTACTTC
-	-	TRBV30	TRBJ2-7	CAWSLGQELEQYF	TGTGCCTGGAGTCTCGGACAAGAACTGGAGCAGTACTTC
-	TRBD1	TRBV7-3	TRBJ2-1	CASSSTGTGGTEQFF	TGTGCCAGCAGCTCGACCGGGACAGGGGGGACCGAGCAGTTCTTC
-	-	TRBV7-2	TRBJ2-1	CASSLVMGPSYNEQFF	TGTGCCAGCAGCTTAGTTATGGGCCCCTCCTACAATGAGCAGTTCTTC
-	-	TRBV6-1	TRBJ2-4	CASSEVMSPVGGNIQYF	TGTGCCAGCAGTGAAGTGATGTCCCCGGTTGGTGGAAACATTCAGTACTTC
-	TRBD1	TRBV27	TRBJ2-1	CASSLFWDRTSRAYNEQFF	TGTGCCAGCAGTTTGTTCTGGGACAGGACTTCCCGAGCCTACAATGAGCAGTTCTTC
-	TRBD2	TRBV11-2	TRBJ2-1	CASSPWTSANEQFF	TGTGCCAGCAGCCCCTGGACTAGCGCAAATGAGCAGTTCTTC
-	-	TRBV5-1	TRBJ1-3	CASSYDSATGNTIYF	TGCGCCAGCAGCTACGACAGCGCGACTGGAAACACCATATATTTT
few	TRBD1	TRBV2	TRBJ2-1	CASRKTGGGNGEQFF	TGTGCCAGCAGAAAAACAGGGGGCGGGAACGGTGAGCAGTTCTTC
-	TRBD1	TRBV18	TRBJ1-1	CASSPTGGVDTEAFF	TGTGCCAGCTCACCTACAGGGGGAGTGGACACTGAAGCTTTCTTT
-	TRBD1	TRBV7-9	TRBJ2-7	CASSTEGQGSYEQYF	TGTGCCAGCAGCACAGAGGGACAGGGAAGCTACGAGCAGTACTTC
-	-	TRBV5-1	TRBJ1-1	CASSAGTNTEAFF	TGCGCCAGCAGCGCCGGGACAAACACTGAAGCTTTCTTT
-	TRBD1	TRBV5-1	TRBJ2-7	CASRGAGGFYEQYF	TGCGCCAGCAGGGGGGCAGGGGGCTTCTACGAGCAGTACTTC
-	-	TRBV7-8	TRBJ2-2	CASSILAGGPGELFF	TGTGCCAGCAGTATCCTAGCCGGGGGTCCCGGGGAGCTGTTTTTT
-	TRBD1	TRBV9	TRBJ1-2	CASSGDRDSAQPLGGYTF	TGTGCCAGCAGCGGTGACCGGGACAGCGCACAACCGTTGGGGGGCTACACCTTC
-	TRBD2	TRBV7-9	TRBJ2-5	CASSLVAGGWQETQYF	TGTGCCAGCAGCTTAGTGGCGGGAGGTTGGCAAGAGACCCAGTACTTC